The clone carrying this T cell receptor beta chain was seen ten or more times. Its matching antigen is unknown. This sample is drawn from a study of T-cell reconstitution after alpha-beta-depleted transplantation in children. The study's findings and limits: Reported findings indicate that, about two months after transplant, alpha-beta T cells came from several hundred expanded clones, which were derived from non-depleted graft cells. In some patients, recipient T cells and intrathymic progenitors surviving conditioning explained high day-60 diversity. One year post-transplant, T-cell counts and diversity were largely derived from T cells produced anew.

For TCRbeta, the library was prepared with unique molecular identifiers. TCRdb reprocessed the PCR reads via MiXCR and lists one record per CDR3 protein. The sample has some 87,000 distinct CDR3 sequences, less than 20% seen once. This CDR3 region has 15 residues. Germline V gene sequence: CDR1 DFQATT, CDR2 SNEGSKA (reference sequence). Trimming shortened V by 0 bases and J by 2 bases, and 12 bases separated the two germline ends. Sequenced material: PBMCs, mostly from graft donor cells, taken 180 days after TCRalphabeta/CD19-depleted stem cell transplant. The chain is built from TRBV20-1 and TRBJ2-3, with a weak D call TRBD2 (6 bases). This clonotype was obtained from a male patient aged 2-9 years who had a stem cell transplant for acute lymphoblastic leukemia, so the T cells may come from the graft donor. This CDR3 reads CSARDLATPTDTQYF. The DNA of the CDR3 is TGCAGTGCTAGAGATCTAGCGACCCCCACAGATACGCAGTATTTT.